This passage covers 23 T cell receptor beta chains from one sample sequenced in a study of vaccination effects on CD4 cells after COVID-19. ViraFEST used viral peptide pools to expand antigen-specific CD4+ T cells before sequencing. Following culture for more than 9 days, CD4+ T cells were isolated. Nucleocapsid antibodies stayed negative before and after vaccination, showing no earlier SARS-CoV-2 infection. Profiled with immunoSEQ multiplex PCR; TCRdb holds only in-frame clones, not every one. The sample holds tens of thousands of clones, roughly 76% seen once. The antigens of these receptors remain unknown. The sample was CD4+ T cells from PBMCs cultured with HCoV-OC43 spike peptides, taken before COVID-19 vaccination. Subset here: HCoV-OC43 spike overlapping peptide pool stimulation. These receptors originate from a human donor who received a COVID-19 vaccine.

This clone was counted only a few times. This sequence joins TRBV24-1 and TRBJ1-6; 8 bases line up with TRBD1. CDR3 length: 15 residues. The V and J ends lost 5 bases and 11 bases, in that order; junction bases with no gene match: 10. Per germline, CDR1 KGHDR and CDR2 SFDVKD. The CDR3 protein is CATSGTGGHDPPLHF. In nucleotides, the CDR3 is TGTGCCACCAGTGGAACAGGGGGGCACGACCCACCCCTCCACTTT.

V gene TRBV27 combines with J gene TRBJ2-1; TRBD2 aligns across 7 bases. V dropped 6 bases and J dropped 7; count of bases not matched to a gene: 9. This CDR3 contains 14 residues. The V gene's germline CDR1 is MNHEY and CDR2 SMNVEV (reference sequence). The chain's CDR3 is CASRSAGIVNEQFF. The CDR3 DNA sequence: TGTGCCAGCAGGTCAGCGGGGATTGTAAATGAGCAGTTCTTC.

V usage is TRBV4-2 and J usage is TRBJ2-7; 7 bases are a match to TRBD2. This CDR3 region has 16 residues. Unmatched junction bases numbered 12, after V lost 4 bases and J lost 3 bases. Per the germline V gene, CDR1 is LGHNA and CDR2 is YNFKEQ. For the CDR3, the DNA is TGTGCCAGCAGCCCTGGTTTAGGAGCGGGACTCTACGAGCAGTACTTC. It is translated as CASSPGLGAGLYEQYF.

This clone showed up just a few times. This sequence joins TRBV5-6 and TRBJ2-4; TRBD1 matches at 9 bases. CDR3 length: 13 amino acids. Trimming cost V 7 bases and J 5 bases; bases outside gene matches: 4. Germline CDR1 and CDR2: SGHDT and YYEEEE. This CDR3 reads CASGRQGENIQYF. The CDR3 region has the DNA TGTGCCAGCGGTCGACAGGGGGAAAACATTCAGTACTTC.

The rearrangement links TRBV7-9 to TRBJ1-3, with TRBD1 as a possible D gene (5 bases). The CDR3 runs 15 residues. Germline values: CDR1 SEHNR, CDR2 FQNEAQ (reference sequence). V lost 3 bases and J lost 4, with 13 bases in between. The CDR3 DNA follows: TGTGCCAGCAGCTTTTCCGGGGGGACGGGAAACACCATATATTTT. This gives the protein CASSFSGGTGNTIYF. The variable domain in full, completed from reference TRBV7-9 and TRBJ1-3, reads DTGVSQNPRHKITKRGQNVTFRCDPISEHNRLYWYRQTLGQGPEFLTYFQNEAQLEKSRLLSDRFSAERPKGSFSTLEIQRTEQGDSAMYLCASSFSGGTGNTIYFGEGSWLTVV.

This clone was found a few times. The J gene is TRBJ1-4, the V gene TRBV4-3; D unresolved. Trimming left V 3 bases short and J 7 bases short, with 15 bases between. The CDR3 runs to 15 residues. Germline CDR1 reads LGHNA; CDR2 reads YSLEER. CDR3 coding DNA: TGCGCCAGCAGCCAGGGCGACCGCCGGGCTGAAAAACTGTTTTTT. Protein: CASSQGDRRAEKLFF.

The V gene is TRBV12-3 or TRBV12-4, the J gene TRBJ1-2, with D unresolved. V lost 5 bases to trimming and J lost 1 base, with 8 bases between them. The CDR3 is 13 amino acids. The CDR3 DNA reads TGTGCCAGCAGTCGTGCCGTTAACTATGGCTACACCTTC. Its translation is CASSRAVNYGYTF.

This clone came up a few times. The chain employs TRBV5-4 and TRBJ2-1, with 8 bases that match TRBD2. The ends lost 4 bases at V and 7 bases at J; junction bases unmatched: 7. The CDR3 sequence is 14 residues long. Germline V gene sequence: CDR1 SGHNT, CDR2 YYREEE (reference sequence). DNA for the CDR3: TGTGCCAGCAGCCTTCCGGGACTAGGGAATGAGCAGTTCTTC. It specifies CASSLPGLGNEQFF.

This chain links TRBV19 with TRBJ1-5; no definite D call. CDR3 length: 14 amino acids. Germline V gene data show CDR1 as LNHDA and CDR2 as SQIVND (reference sequence). V gave up 5 bases and J gave up 5 bases, with 13 bases separating them. Here the CDR3 reads CASSPRGWDQPQHF. CDR3 in DNA: TGTGCCAGTAGTCCCCGTGGATGGGATCAGCCCCAGCATTTT.

The V and J genes are TRBV4-1 and TRBJ1-1; D may be TRBD1 (5 bases). The V gene lost 6 bases and the J gene lost 2 bases, with 16 bases spanning the gap. CDR3 size: 15 residues. Germline V CDR1 and CDR2: MGHRA, YSYEKL. The CDR3 DNA reads TGCGCCAGCAGATCCGGAGACAGAGCAAACACTGAAGCTTTCTTT. Protein product: CASRSGDRANTEAFF.

This sequence joins TRBV6-5 and TRBJ2-7; the D call may be TRBD1 or TRBD2 (5 bases each). CDR1 and CDR2 from the germline V gene are MNHEY and SVGAGI. V was shortened by 6 bases and J by 0 bases, with 15 bases between the two germline ends. The CDR3 has 15 amino acids. The CDR3 bases are TGTGCCAGCAGCCCCTTTCGGGGCCTCTCCTACGAGCAGTACTTC. Translation: CASSPFRGLSYEQYF.

This clone was recorded a few times. The rearrangement links TRBV7-9 to TRBJ2-3; D uncertain. The V and J ends lost 4 bases and 8 bases respectively, with 16 bases between them. CDR1 is SEHNR, CDR2 FQNEAQ, per germline (reference sequence). The CDR3 is 14 amino acids. CDR3 nucleotides: TGTGCCAGCAGCTCTGGGTATAGACGCGCTACGCAGTATTTT. Translating gives CASSSGYRRATQYF.

V and J are TRBV12-3 or TRBV12-4 and TRBJ1-2, with unresolved D. With 6 bases removed from V and 8 bases from J, the gap between germline ends came to 13 bases. This CDR3 comprises 12 residues. CDR3 bases: TGTGCCAGCAGACTCACGTCCGGGGGCTACACCTTC. Protein sequence: CASRLTSGGYTF.

This chain joins TRBV28 and TRBJ1-5; D might be TRBD1 (5 bases). Germline assignment: CDR1 MDHEN and CDR2 SYDVKM. The CDR3 loop spans 16 amino acids. The ends were cut back, 6 bases at V and 7 bases at J, with 22 bases in the middle. The CDR3: CASSTWQGWGEQPQHF. CDR3 DNA: TGTGCCAGCAGCACCTGGCAGGGTTGGGGGGAACAGCCCCAGCATTTT.

The chain couples TRBV29-1 to TRBJ1-1; no definite D call. The CDR3 runs 13 residues. Deletions cut 2 bases from V and 1 base from J, with 8 bases between. CDR1 SQVTM and CDR2 ANQGSEA come from the germline V gene. The CDR3 nucleotides are TGCAGCGTTGAACGACAAACGAACACTGAAGCTTTCTTT. Its protein is CSVERQTNTEAFF.

This rearrangement joins TRBV6-6 to TRBJ2-5; D gene ambiguous. The CDR3 consists of 12 residues. Germline CDR1 is MNHNY and CDR2 is SVGAGI (reference sequence). With 4 bases removed from V and 1 base from J, the gap between germline ends came to 4 bases. CDR3 sequence: CASSWSQETQYF. The CDR3 DNA is TGTGCCAGCAGTTGGAGCCAAGAGACCCAGTACTTC.

The chain couples TRBV18 to TRBJ1-1; possible D gene TRBD1, 6 bases. The CDR3 spans 17 residues. V shed 1 base and J shed 5 bases, with 20 bases lying between them. Germline V gene lookup returns CDR1 KGHSH and CDR2 LQKENI. The CDR3 region has the DNA TGTGCCAGCTCACCACGGCAGGGGTCTTCCTCTAGGACTGAAGCTTTCTTT. Its translation: CASSPRQGSSSRTEAFF.

The chain is built from TRBV6-4 and TRBJ1-3, with D perhaps matching TRBD1 (5 bases). The CDR3 has 13 amino acids. Trimming took 1 base from V and 4 from J, leaving 5 bases between them. Germline CDR1 reads MRHNA; CDR2 reads SNTAGT. The CDR3 region is CASSDWGGNTIYF. The DNA of the CDR3 is TGTGCCAGCAGTGACTGGGGGGGAAACACCATATATTTT.

V and J are TRBV30 and TRBJ1-6, with 9 bases matching TRBD1. CDR1 is GTSNPN, CDR2 SVGIG, per germline (reference sequence). CDR3 length: 13 amino acids. The CDR3 loop reads CACPPGQGGPLHF. In DNA form, the CDR3 reads TGTGCTTGCCCCCCGGGACAGGGCGGACCCCTCCACTTT. The whole variable domain, remainder taken from reference TRBV30 and TRBJ1-6, is SQTIHQWPATLVQPVGSPLSLECTVEGTSNPNLYWYRQAAGRGLQLLFYSVGIGQISSEVPQNLSASRPQDRQFILSSKKLLLSDSGFYLCACPPGQGGPLHFGNGTRLTVT.

This chain's CDR3 is CSAHPGTEAFF. Here the CDR3 DNA reads TGCAGTGCTCACCCGGGCACTGAAGCTTTCTTT. The chain is built from TRBV20-1 and TRBJ1-1, with unresolved D. V was clipped by 5 bases and J by 4 bases, with 8 bases between them. The CDR3 is 11 amino acids. The germline CDR1 and CDR2 sequences are DFQATT and SNEGSKA (reference sequence).

This chain uses TRBV5-1 with TRBJ2-7; TRBD2 agrees at 7 bases. Germline V lookup: CDR1 SGHRS, CDR2 YFSETQ. The CDR3 is 16 residues long. V lost 3 bases and J lost 3; bases outside the gene matches: 12. The CDR3 spells CASSWDSSGTNYEQYF. The CDR3 DNA sequence: TGCGCCAGCAGCTGGGATTCGTCCGGGACTAACTACGAGCAGTACTTC.

The chain joins TRBV3-1 (or the pseudogene TRBV3-2) to TRBJ1-5, with unresolved D. CDR1 and CDR2 from the germline V gene are LGHDT and YNNKEL (reference sequence). V shed 4 bases and J shed 5 bases, with 6 bases lying between them. This CDR3 region has 12 residues. This CDR3 is CASSLGYQPQHF. For the CDR3, the DNA is TGTGCCAGCAGCCTAGGGTATCAGCCCCAGCATTTT.

This clone appeared a few times. The gene calls are TRBV6-5 and TRBJ1-5; D may be TRBD1 (5 bases). The CDR3 is 15 residues long. V shed 2 bases and J shed 7 bases, with 15 bases lying between them. Germline V gene lookup returns CDR1 MNHEY and CDR2 SVGAGI. CDR3 region: CASSYAGVGRQPQHF. DNA of the CDR3: TGTGCCAGCAGTTACGCGGGGGTCGGGAGACAGCCCCAGCATTTT.